The 30 T cell receptor beta chains in this list originate from one sample, sequenced in a study of shared clonotypes between healthy human individuals (dated by TCRdb to 2018 to 2021). Library preparation was by the immunoSEQ multiplex PCR assay. TCRdb took this table from immuneACCESS and kept in-frame rearrangements with V and J called. Such tables lack part of the clones; where checked against another copy, unresolved V genes explain under half of the gap, and the rest is unexplained. A total of roughly 2,500,000 clones appear in this sample, approximately 93% of them only once. The top ten clonotypes cover approximately 0.36% of the sample. Input material: naive CD4+ T cells from PBMCs. The meaning of the sample's cell subset or site label: CD45RA+ positively selected. The receptors derive from a man in his late teens or twenties in good health. Some clones in this sample may be carry-over from other donors' samples.

The CDR3 DNA reads as TGTGCCAGCAGTTTATGGGCAGGGGAGGATGAAAAACTGTTTTTT. Translating it yields CASSLWAGEDEKLFF. V and J are TRBV28 and TRBJ1-4, with D possibly being TRBD1 (6 bases). The germline CDR1 and CDR2 sequences are MDHEN and SYDVKM. Trimming took 0 bases from V and 6 from J, leaving 11 bases between them. The CDR3 has 15 amino acids.

This chain connects TRBV6-1 to TRBJ2-2; TRBD2 matches 11 bases. This CDR3 contains 15 residues. Germline CDR1 reads MNHNS; CDR2 reads SASEGT. V lost 6 bases, J lost 6 bases, and 6 bases stayed unmatched. CDR3 loop: CASRLLAGAPGELFF. Written as DNA, the CDR3 is TGTGCCAGCAGATTACTAGCGGGAGCGCCCGGGGAGCTGTTTTTT.

J is TRBJ2-7 and V is TRBV9; 9 nucleotides match TRBD1. Germline V CDR1 and CDR2: SGDLS, YYNGEE. V was pared by 4 bases and J by 1 base, with 9 bases of the junction left unmatched. The CDR3 is 16 residues long. CDR3 residues: CASSPRDRVRSYEQYF. CDR3 coding DNA: TGTGCCAGCAGCCCACGGGACAGGGTAAGATCCTACGAGCAGTACTTC. Full variable domain (rest looked up from reference TRBV9 and TRBJ2-7): DSGVTQTPKHLITATGQRVTLRCSPRSGDLSVYWYQQSLDQGLQFLIQYYNGEERAKGNILERFSAQQFPDLHSELNLSSLELGDSALYFCASSPRDRVRSYEQYFGPGTRLTVT.

Details on this clone: This sample includes further DNA sequences coding for the same CDR3. This chain uses TRBV5-1 with TRBJ1-1; unclear D gene. With 4 bases removed from V and 0 bases from J, the gap between germline ends came to 10 bases. This CDR3 comprises 14 residues. Per the germline V gene, CDR1 is SGHRS and CDR2 is YFSETQ. CDR3 sequence: CASSPSALNTEAFF. The CDR3 nucleotides are TGCGCCAGCAGCCCCTCGGCCCTGAACACTGAAGCTTTCTTT.

The CDR3: CASSIQGLPQFYNEQFF. CDR3 in DNA: TGTGCCAGTAGTATCCAGGGGTTGCCCCAATTTTACAATGAGCAGTTCTTC. The chain combines TRBV19 with TRBJ2-1, with D possibly matching TRBD1 (6 bases). Germline V gene data show CDR1 as LNHDA and CDR2 as SQIVND (reference sequence). V was cut by 3 bases and J by 4 bases, with 19 bases left in between. This CDR3 spans 17 amino acids.

The gene calls are TRBV6-1 and TRBJ1-1; unclear D gene. V gave up 0 bases and J gave up 11 bases, with 13 bases separating them. This CDR3 contains 13 residues. Germline values: CDR1 MNHNS, CDR2 SASEGT. The CDR3: CASSEAVGGRAFF. The CDR3 region has the DNA TGTGCCAGCAGTGAAGCGGTGGGCGGACGGGCTTTCTTT.

Comment on this clone: The same CDR3 is also encoded by other DNA sequences in this sample. CDR3: CASSVATGYEQYF. CDR3 DNA sequence: TGTGCCAGCAGCGTCGCGACGGGTTACGAGCAGTACTTC. The chain couples TRBV9 to TRBJ2-7; D remains unclear. V was pared by 2 bases and J by 4 bases, with 10 bases between. Germline V gene lookup returns CDR1 SGDLS and CDR2 YYNGEE. The CDR3 contains 13 residues.

This sequence joins TRBV7-8 and TRBJ2-2, with 8 bases matching TRBD1. Trimming at V came to 5 bases and at J to 6 bases, leaving 11 bases not matched to a gene. This CDR3 spans 16 amino acids. The germline gives CDR1 SGHVS, CDR2 FQNEAQ. The CDR3 DNA reads TGTGCCAGCAGCAAAACTAACAGGGGGATCGCCGGGGAGCTGTTTTTT. Its protein is CASSKTNRGIAGELFF.

The V call is TRBV27, the J call TRBJ2-7; D not certain. The CDR3 length is 13 residues. The germline V gene has CDR1 MNHEY and CDR2 SMNVEV (reference sequence). Trimming cost V 6 bases and J 0 bases, with 9 bases left between them. The CDR3 sequence is CASSLYSSYEQYF. CDR3 nucleotide sequence: TGTGCCAGCAGCCTTTACAGCTCCTACGAGCAGTACTTC.

The chain carries TRBV10-1 and TRBJ2-5; the D is unclear. Deletions cut 6 bases from V and 2 bases from J, with 10 bases between. CDR1 is WNHNN, CDR2 SYGVQD, per germline (reference sequence). The CDR3 runs 13 residues. The CDR3 nucleotides are TGCGCCAGCAGCGACCATGTACAAGAGACCCAGTACTTC. This translates into CASSDHVQETQYF.

V and J are TRBV30 and TRBJ2-7; 10 bases fit TRBD1. Germline lookup yields CDR1 GTSNPN and CDR2 SVGIG (reference sequence). The CDR3 contains 16 residues. The J segment lost 3 bases and the V segment lost 3 bases, leaving 11 bases of the junction unmatched. The CDR3 nucleotides are TGTGCCTGGAGCTCCTTTGGACAGGGGGGATACTACGAGCAGTACTTC. Translated, it gives CAWSSFGQGGYYEQYF.

The V and J genes are TRBV2 and TRBJ2-1, with 8 bases matching TRBD2. The junction had 4 bases not matched to a gene; V was cut back by 6 bases and J by 0 bases. Germline lookup yields CDR1 SNHLY and CDR2 FYNNEI. The CDR3 is 15 amino acids. The CDR3 bases are TGTGCCAGCAGGGGCCGGGGGGGCTCCTACAATGAGCAGTTCTTC. It encodes CASRGRGGSYNEQFF.

The chain couples TRBV29-1 to TRBJ1-4, with D possibly TRBD1 on 6 matching bases. Germline V gene data show CDR1 as SQVTM and CDR2 as ANQGSEA. The ends were cut back, 6 bases at V and 6 bases at J, with 26 bases in the middle. The CDR3 has 17 residues. Written as DNA, the CDR3 is TGCAGCGTCGGCCGCGGGGGGGCAGGGTTGGTGGATGAAAAACTGTTTTTT. Protein: CSVGRGGAGLVDEKLFF.

On this clone: The sample contains more than one DNA sequence encoding this CDR3. The chain links TRBV5-1 to TRBJ2-7; a weak D match, TRBD1 (6 bases). Trimming removed 4 bases from V and 4 bases from J, with 15 bases in between. Germline V lookup: CDR1 SGHRS, CDR2 YFSETQ. CDR3 length: 14 amino acids. The chain's CDR3 is CASSPQGGGYEQYF. The CDR3 bases are TGCGCCAGCAGCCCACAGGGTGGTGGGTACGAGCAGTACTTC.

Worth noting for this clone: The sample carries other DNA sequences with the same CDR3. The gene calls are TRBV9 and TRBJ2-1; D possibly uses TRBD1 or TRBD2 (5 bases each). Trimming pared 1 base from V and 0 bases from J, leaving 8 bases between. Germline assignment: CDR1 SGDLS and CDR2 YYNGEE. The CDR3 spans 15 residues. The DNA of the CDR3 is TGTGCCAGCAGCGTATCGGGACCCTCCTACAATGAGCAGTTCTTC. This translates into CASSVSGPSYNEQFF. Full variable domain (outside the CDR3, taken from reference TRBV9 and TRBJ2-1): DSGVTQTPKHLITATGQRVTLRCSPRSGDLSVYWYQQSLDQGLQFLIQYYNGEERAKGNILERFSAQQFPDLHSELNLSSLELGDSALYFCASSVSGPSYNEQFFGPGTRLTVL.

The rearrangement uses TRBV27 and TRBJ2-3; a weak D match, TRBD2 (6 bases). The V end lost 3 bases, the J end lost 2 bases, and 15 bases lay between the germline ends. CDR1 MNHEY and CDR2 SMNVEV come from the germline V gene (reference sequence). This CDR3 contains 16 residues. CDR3 residues: CASSFIRDLTTDTQYF. CDR3 sequence (DNA): TGTGCCAGCAGTTTTATCAGGGACTTGACCACAGATACGCAGTATTTT.

This chain joins TRBV7-9 and TRBJ2-2; possibly TRBD1 for D (5 bases). This CDR3 has 14 amino acids. Germline lookup yields CDR1 SEHNR and CDR2 FQNEAQ (reference sequence). Trimming pared 2 bases from V and 7 bases from J, leaving 11 bases between. For the CDR3, the DNA is TGTGCCAGCAGCTTATTGCAGGGCGGCGGGGAGCTGTTTTTT. It yields the protein CASSLLQGGGELFF.

Worth noting for this clone: Distinct nucleotide sequences in the sample also encode this CDR3. The chain recombines TRBV28 with TRBJ1-1; weak D call: TRBD1 (6 bases). Germline CDR1 and CDR2: MDHEN and SYDVKM. Trimming cost V 3 bases and J 4 bases, with 12 bases left between them. The CDR3 is made up of 14 amino acids. The DNA for the CDR3 is TGTGCCAGCAGTTTGCTTGGGGGGCGCACTGAAGCTTTCTTT. Protein product: CASSLLGGRTEAFF.

The CDR3 sequence is CASRQEQGAGEKLFF. The CDR3 nucleotides read TGTGCCAGCAGGCAGGAGCAGGGGGCGGGTGAAAAACTGTTTTTT. The V call is TRBV2, the J call TRBJ1-4; the match to TRBD1 covers 8 bases. Germline CDR1 and CDR2: SNHLY and FYNNEI. This CDR3 spans 15 amino acids. V shed 6 bases, J shed 7 bases, and the junction held 10 bases outside the gene matches.

Comment on this clone: Other nucleotide sequences from this sample produce the same CDR3. The V call is TRBV5-1, the J call TRBJ2-5, with D perhaps given as TRBD1 or TRBD2 (6 bases each). The CDR3 extends over 14 amino acids. Germline CDR1 SGHRS, CDR2 YFSETQ. V was pared by 3 bases and J by 4 bases, with 13 bases between. Here the CDR3 reads CASSSGGVGETQYF. The CDR3 DNA follows: TGCGCCAGCAGCTCCGGGGGCGTAGGAGAGACCCAGTACTTC.

The chain joins TRBV7-9 to TRBJ1-6; TRBD1 might be the D (5 bases). This CDR3 has 14 amino acids. V was cut by 1 base and J by 10 bases, with 11 bases left in between. Germline CDR1 is SEHNR and CDR2 is FQNEAQ (reference sequence). CDR3 region: CASSLVQGNSPLHF. The CDR3 bases are TGTGCCAGCAGCTTAGTCCAGGGAAACTCACCCCTCCACTTT.

The chain is built from TRBV7-3 and TRBJ2-2; no clear D. Germline V gene data show CDR1 as SGHTA and CDR2 as FQGTGA. V was shortened by 5 bases and J by 5 bases, with 9 bases between the two germline ends. This CDR3 spans 13 amino acids. The CDR3 sequence: CASSPEVTGELFF. The CDR3 DNA sequence: TGTGCCAGCAGCCCAGAGGTAACCGGGGAGCTGTTTTTT.

Note on this clone: Other nucleotide sequences from this sample produce the same CDR3. This sequence joins TRBV19 and TRBJ1-5; D remains unclear. The V gene lost 6 bases and the J gene lost 2 bases, with 11 bases spanning the gap. Per the germline V gene, CDR1 is LNHDA and CDR2 is SQIVND (reference sequence). The CDR3 runs to 14 residues. Here the CDR3 reads CASSIMTGNQPQHF. CDR3 coding DNA: TGTGCCAGTAGCATAATGACGGGCAATCAGCCCCAGCATTTT.

CDR3 DNA sequence: TGTGCCAGCAGTCAAACCGGGACAGCTAACTATGGCTACACCTTC. Translating it yields CASSQTGTANYGYTF. This rearrangement joins TRBV28 to TRBJ1-2; 7 bases align to TRBD1. The CDR3 has 15 amino acids. Germline values: CDR1 MDHEN, CDR2 SYDVKM. Losses at the gene ends were 5 bases for V and 0 bases for J; bases not matched to a gene: 6.

This clone was counted a single time. V is TRBV25-1 and J is TRBJ2-5; D is undetermined. The CDR3 sequence is 12 residues long. Trimming took 3 bases from V and 7 from J, leaving 9 bases between them. Germline CDR1 and CDR2: MGHDK and SYGVNS. The CDR3 nucleotides read TGTGCCAGCAGTGACTTCAACCGGACCCAGTACTTC. Protein sequence: CASSDFNRTQYF.

The rearrangement uses TRBV7-3 and TRBJ2-1, with D possibly TRBD2 on 6 matching bases. The V end lost 0 bases, the J end lost 4 bases, and 13 bases lay between the germline ends. The V gene's germline CDR1 is SGHTA and CDR2 FQGTGA. This CDR3 contains 16 residues. The CDR3 loop reads CASSLTFGGGYNEQFF. The CDR3 DNA follows: TGTGCCAGCAGCTTAACGTTCGGGGGAGGATACAATGAGCAGTTCTTC.

The chain combines TRBV5-4 with TRBJ2-2, with 8 bases identical to TRBD1. The V gene's germline CDR1 is SGHNT and CDR2 YYREEE (reference sequence). This CDR3 has 15 amino acids. The ends lost 2 bases at V and 4 bases at J; junction bases unmatched: 4. CDR3 loop: CASSFGQGITGELFF. CDR3 nucleotide sequence: TGTGCCAGCAGCTTCGGACAGGGAATCACCGGGGAGCTGTTTTTT.

This sequence joins TRBV5-4 and TRBJ2-3; TRBD1 agrees at 9 bases. V shed 3 bases and J 2 bases; nucleotides not matched to a gene: 10. The length of the CDR3 is 17 residues. CDR1 is SGHNT, CDR2 YYREEE, per germline (reference sequence). CDR3 coding DNA: TGTGCCAGCAGCTCGGGGATACAGGGGGCTAACACAGATACGCAGTATTTT. This gives the protein CASSSGIQGANTDTQYF.

This clone is a singleton in its sample. This chain links TRBV5-5 with TRBJ1-5, with 8 bases matching TRBD1. The CDR3 contains 15 residues. CDR1 SGHKS and CDR2 YYEKEE come from the germline V gene (reference sequence). Trimming removed 2 bases from V and 4 bases from J; junction bases left unmatched: 5. In DNA, the CDR3 is TGTGCCAGCAGCTTCGGACAGGGCCGAAATCAGCCCCAGCATTTT. It is translated as CASSFGQGRNQPQHF.

CDR3 amino acids: CASSLATGRTSGGDTQYF. The CDR3 nucleotides are TGCGCCAGCAGCTTGGCCACAGGTCGGACTAGCGGTGGGGATACGCAGTATTTT. The chain joins TRBV5-1 to TRBJ2-3; 10 bases fit TRBD2. The ends lost 0 bases at V and 6 bases at J; junction bases unmatched: 13. There are 18 residues in the CDR3. Germline V gives CDR1 SGHRS, CDR2 YFSETQ.